The next 30 T cell receptor beta chains were all read from a single sample in a study of multiple sclerosis patients with progressive multifocal leukoencephalopathy. Sample time point: before natalizumab initiation. Sequencing used immunoSEQ multiplex PCR; TCRdb keeps in-frame clones, though not all of them. The sample shows tens of thousands of clones, more than 70% of them seen only once. Sequencing input: PBMCs. The source is a human donor with multiple sclerosis.

Comment on this clone: Other DNA sequences of this sample code for an identical CDR3. This CDR3 is CASSPGQHTGELFF. In DNA form, the CDR3 reads TGCGCCAGCAGCCCGGGACAACACACCGGGGAGCTGTTTTTT. The rearrangement joins TRBV4-3 to TRBJ2-2, with a possible D match to TRBD1 (6 bases). CDR1 LGHNA and CDR2 YSLEER come from the germline V gene. V shed 4 bases and J shed 3 bases, with 9 bases lying between them. The CDR3 has 14 residues.

This chain links TRBV5-1 with TRBJ1-1; TRBD1 matches 7 bases. The V gene's germline CDR1 is SGHRS and CDR2 YFSETQ. This CDR3 spans 13 amino acids. After removal of 4 bases from V and 12 bases from J, the junction contained 12 bases not matched to a gene. CDR3 region: CASSPGRDRLPFF. CDR3 DNA sequence: TGCGCCAGCAGCCCCGGAAGGGACAGATTGCCTTTCTTT.

The V call is TRBV7-9, the J call TRBJ1-2; D unclear. The germline CDR1 and CDR2 sequences are SEHNR and FQNEAQ (reference sequence). The germline V and J ends were trimmed by 5 bases and 8 bases, with 12 bases remaining between them. The CDR3 totals 12 residues. The CDR3: CASSPSTAGYTF. The CDR3 DNA reads TGTGCCAGCAGCCCATCCACGGCCGGCTACACCTTC.

This chain connects TRBV6-1 to TRBJ1-1; 7 bases fit TRBD1. The germline V gene has CDR1 MNHNS and CDR2 SASEGT. The CDR3 runs 16 residues. V was pared by 0 bases and J by 4 bases, with 8 bases of the junction left unmatched. The CDR3 nucleotides are TGTGCCAGCAGTGAAGCAGTCGGGACAGTTGCCACTGAAGCTTTCTTT. Its protein product is CASSEAVGTVATEAFF.

V is TRBV7-8 and J is TRBJ2-1; perhaps TRBD2 as D (6 bases). Germline V gives CDR1 SGHVS, CDR2 FQNEAQ. Deletions cut 2 bases from V and 5 bases from J, with 31 bases between. The CDR3 sequence is 21 residues long. This CDR3 reads CASSLHRVRSGSGNGNNEQFF. The CDR3, as DNA: TGTGCCAGCAGCTTACACCGGGTCCGGAGCGGGTCAGGGAACGGGAACAATGAGCAGTTCTTC.

This clone was detected only a few times. CDR3 region: CASSYPGDSPLHF. CDR3 coding DNA: TGTGCCAGCAGTTACCCGGGCGATTCACCCCTCCACTTT. The rearrangement links TRBV6-5 to TRBJ1-6; D is ambiguous. CDR3 length: 13 amino acids. Looked up from germline, CDR1 is MNHEY and CDR2 is SVGAGI. V was cut by 2 bases and J by 8 bases, with 7 bases left in between.

The chain employs TRBV4-1 and TRBJ1-2; no clear D. The CDR3 extends over 13 amino acids. Germline V lookup: CDR1 MGHRA, CDR2 YSYEKL. V was trimmed by 5 bases and J by 1 base, leaving 8 bases between them. CDR3 sequence (DNA): TGCGCCAGCAGCGGGGAAGGTAACTATGGCTACACCTTC. It yields the protein CASSGEGNYGYTF.

V and J are TRBV2 and TRBJ1-1; D not certain. The CDR3 is 14 residues long. With 5 bases removed from V and 0 bases from J, the gap between germline ends came to 10 bases. CDR1 and CDR2 (germline): SNHLY, FYNNEI. The CDR3 sequence is CASSPRGLNTEAFF. In nucleotides, the CDR3 is TGTGCCAGCAGTCCTCGCGGCCTGAACACTGAAGCTTTCTTT.

This clone was found once. The gene calls are TRBV6-5 and TRBJ2-2; 11 nucleotides agree with TRBD2. The germline CDR1 and CDR2 sequences are MNHEY and SVGAGI. The junction had 6 bases not matched to a gene; V was cut back by 5 bases and J by 7 bases. The CDR3 is 15 residues long. The CDR3 DNA reads as TGTGCCAGCAGTCTAGCGGGGGGATCTGACGGGGAGCTGTTTTTT. Amino acid sequence: CASSLAGGSDGELFF.

The V gene is TRBV30, the J gene TRBJ1-4; the D gene is possibly TRBD1 (5 bases). The ends were cut back, 0 bases at V and 7 bases at J, with 15 bases in the middle. The CDR3 is 15 residues long. Per the germline V gene, CDR1 is GTSNPN and CDR2 is SVGIG (reference sequence). CDR3 nucleotides: TGTGCCTGGAGTGTGGGGTCAGGGAGAAGTGAAAAACTGTTTTTT. Translation: CAWSVGSGRSEKLFF.

This sequence joins TRBV4-2 and TRBJ2-7; D might be TRBD1 (6 bases). Germline V gene data show CDR1 as LGHNA and CDR2 as YNFKEQ. V lost 0 bases and J lost 2, with 14 bases in between. This CDR3 spans 16 amino acids. The CDR3 sequence is CASSQDTGNNPYEQYF. CDR3 nucleotide sequence: TGTGCCAGCAGCCAAGATACAGGGAATAATCCCTACGAGCAGTACTTC.

V usage is TRBV27 and J usage is TRBJ2-1, with D unresolved. The CDR3 sequence is 13 residues long. Germline V gene sequence: CDR1 MNHEY, CDR2 SMNVEV (reference sequence). V lost 0 bases and J 4 bases, leaving 4 bases between the germline ends. This CDR3 is CASSLSVYNEQFF. For the CDR3, the DNA is TGTGCCAGCAGTTTATCAGTGTACAATGAGCAGTTCTTC.

The rearrangement links TRBV28 to TRBJ1-6; D unresolved. CDR1 MDHEN and CDR2 SYDVKM come from the germline V gene. V lost 5 bases to trimming and J lost 9 bases, with 17 bases between them. The CDR3 loop spans 15 amino acids. The CDR3 loop reads CASSLPRNKGSPLHF. The CDR3 coding sequence is TGTGCCAGCAGTCTGCCCCGGAACAAGGGTTCACCCCTCCACTTT.

The table lists this clone with a count of one. The chain uses TRBV29-1 and TRBJ2-5; 12 bases agree with TRBD2. CDR3 length: 14 amino acids. Germline V gene sequence: CDR1 SQVTM, CDR2 ANQGSEA. The ends lost 6 bases at V and 5 bases at J; junction bases unmatched: 7. The CDR3: CSVDRTSGAETQYF. In nucleotides, the CDR3 is TGCAGCGTGGACCGGACTAGCGGGGCCGAGACCCAGTACTTC.

The genes are TRBV7-9 and TRBJ1-1, with D tentatively TRBD1 (6 bases). The CDR3 loop spans 14 amino acids. Trimming shortened V by 0 bases and J by 6 bases, and 11 bases separated the two germline ends. Looked up from germline, CDR1 is SEHNR and CDR2 is FQNEAQ (reference sequence). CDR3 amino acids: CASSLAGRGAEAFF. CDR3 sequence (DNA): TGTGCCAGCAGCTTAGCGGGCAGGGGCGCTGAAGCTTTCTTT. The whole variable domain, remainder taken from reference TRBV7-9 and TRBJ1-1, is DTGVSQNPRHKITKRGQNVTFRCDPISEHNRLYWYRQTLGQGPEFLTYFQNEAQLEKSRLLSDRFSAERPKGSFSTLEIQRTEQGDSAMYLCASSLAGRGAEAFFGQGTRLTVV.

The chain joins TRBV28 to TRBJ1-4; unclear D gene. Trimming stripped 6 bases from V and 3 bases from J, with 8 bases between. The CDR3 sequence is 13 residues long. Looked up from germline, CDR1 is MDHEN and CDR2 is SYDVKM. DNA of the CDR3: TGTGCCAGCAGCAGCCAACCTAATGAAAAACTGTTTTTT. This encodes CASSSQPNEKLFF.

This clone was recorded only once. The V and J genes are TRBV19 and TRBJ1-3; D possibly corresponds to TRBD1 (5 bases). The CDR3 has 16 residues. CDR1 and CDR2 (germline): LNHDA, SQIVND (reference sequence). Trimming left V 5 bases short and J 0 bases short, with 14 bases between. In DNA, the CDR3 is TGTGCCAGTAGTCCGTCACAGGTGATCTCTGGAAACACCATATATTTT. Its translation: CASSPSQVISGNTIYF.

A few counts support this clone. The V gene is TRBV6-5, the J gene TRBJ1-1; a weak D match, TRBD1 (5 bases). The CDR3 runs to 13 residues. The germline gives CDR1 MNHEY, CDR2 SVGAGI. V lost 0 bases and J 8 bases, leaving 10 bases between the germline ends. For the CDR3, the DNA is TGTGCCAGCAGTTACTCTGGGGCCTCAGAAGCTTTCTTT. It is translated as CASSYSGASEAFF.

This clone was picked up one time. V gene TRBV6-5 combines with J gene TRBJ1-5; D unresolved. V lost 0 bases and J lost 2, with 8 bases in between. The CDR3 is 15 residues long. Germline V CDR1 and CDR2: MNHEY, SVGAGI. CDR3 nucleotide sequence: TGTGCCAGCAGTTACTCGACGGGAGGCAATCAGCCCCAGCATTTT. Translated: CASSYSTGGNQPQHF.

The chain has TRBV9 and TRBJ1-1; 9 nucleotides align to TRBD1. Germline V gene lookup returns CDR1 SGDLS and CDR2 YYNGEE. The junction had 11 bases not matched to a gene; V was cut back by 7 bases and J by 4 bases. This CDR3 region has 15 residues. CDR3 nucleotide sequence: TGTGCCAGCGACCTCACGGGACAGGGTACCACTGAAGCTTTCTTT. Amino acids: CASDLTGQGTTEAFF.

V gene TRBV6-1 combines with J gene TRBJ2-5; 7 nucleotides match TRBD1. The CDR3 consists of 13 residues. The V gene's germline CDR1 is MNHNS and CDR2 SASEGT. After removal of 6 bases from V and 4 bases from J, the junction contained 5 bases not matched to a gene. In DNA, the CDR3 is TGTGCCAGCAGGACGGACAGGAGAGAGACCCAGTACTTC. Its translation is CASRTDRRETQYF.

The V and J genes are TRBV7-2 and TRBJ2-5; D is uncertain. V gave up 4 bases and J gave up 1 base, with 10 bases separating them. Germline V lookup: CDR1 SGHTA, CDR2 FQGNSA. This CDR3 is built from 14 residues. CDR3 in DNA: TGTGCCAGCAGCTCCCTAGAGGCCCAAGAGACCCAGTACTTC. Translated: CASSSLEAQETQYF.

The chain recombines TRBV28 with TRBJ1-2; TRBD1 is a possible D gene (6 bases). V lost 2 bases and J 2 bases, leaving 9 bases between the germline ends. The CDR3 sequence is 14 residues long. Germline V CDR1 and CDR2: MDHEN, SYDVKM. The CDR3 protein is CASSLGGENYGYTF. DNA of the CDR3: TGTGCCAGCAGTTTAGGGGGCGAGAACTATGGCTACACCTTC.

This chain connects TRBV6-4 to TRBJ2-3, with TRBD1 as a possible D gene (5 bases). V shed 4 bases and J shed 4 bases, with 12 bases lying between them. CDR1 and CDR2 (germline): MRHNA, SNTAGT. The CDR3 runs to 14 residues. The CDR3 bases are TGTGCCAGCAGTGCCTCCCTAGGGGCAGATACGCAGTATTTT. Its translation is CASSASLGADTQYF.

CDR3 loop: CASSPRGRTEAFF. The CDR3 DNA follows: TGTGCCAGCAGCCCCCGGGGGAGGACTGAAGCTTTCTTT. The rearrangement links TRBV9 to TRBJ1-1; tentatively, D is TRBD1 (5 bases). CDR1 and CDR2 from the germline V gene are SGDLS and YYNGEE. The CDR3 runs to 13 residues. V was trimmed by 4 bases and J by 5 bases, leaving 12 bases between them.

The chain uses TRBV28 and TRBJ2-7; a possible D gene is TRBD1 (6 bases). Trimming pared 1 base from V and 3 bases from J, leaving 10 bases between. The V gene's germline CDR1 is MDHEN and CDR2 SYDVKM. CDR3 length: 14 residues. CDR3 in DNA: TGTGCCAGCAGTTTATTCCACAGGGTCTACGAGCAGTACTTC. It codes for CASSLFHRVYEQYF.

The chain is built from TRBV4-1 and TRBJ2-1; possibly TRBD2 for D (6 bases). Looked up from germline, CDR1 is MGHRA and CDR2 is YSYEKL. The CDR3 totals 15 residues. V was clipped by 8 bases and J by 0 bases, with 14 bases between them. The CDR3 here is CASGAGTNSYNEQFF. CDR3 DNA sequence: TGCGCCAGCGGGGCGGGAACAAACTCCTACAATGAGCAGTTCTTC.

The rearrangement joins TRBV6-1 to TRBJ1-1; D is undetermined. The CDR3 contains 13 residues. Germline V CDR1 and CDR2: MNHNS, SASEGT. Trimming left V 6 bases short and J 5 bases short, with 13 bases between. For the CDR3, the DNA is TGTGCCAGCAGGGCAGGACGGGAAACTGAAGCTTTCTTT. Protein sequence: CASRAGRETEAFF.

The rearrangement links TRBV7-9 to TRBJ2-7; TRBD1 or TRBD2 may be the D gene (5 bases each). The CDR3 sequence is 17 residues long. The V end was cut by 5 bases, the J end by 0 bases, with 20 bases between. The V gene's germline CDR1 is SEHNR and CDR2 FQNEAQ (reference sequence). This chain's CDR3 is CASSHGDSGPHSYEQYF. The CDR3 DNA reads TGTGCCAGCAGCCACGGTGATTCGGGACCGCACTCCTACGAGCAGTACTTC.

This chain links TRBV12-2 with TRBJ2-7; the tabulated D call, TRBD2, remains unverified against the DNA. TRBV12-2 is noted as a pseudogene. This CDR3 comprises 17 residues. CDR3 nucleotides: TGTGCAAGTCGCCTAAGGACTAGCGGGGGCCTATCCTACGAGCAGTACTTC. Translation: CASRLRTSGGLSYEQYF.